This T cell receptor (beta chain) originates from a study of blood T cell repertoires in COVID-19. Study-level background: T cells, B-cell-depleted T cells, or PBMCs provided the cDNA or gDNA that served as material.

In the original processing: Quantification of nucleated cells was approximated via reference gene primer amplification. Using immunoSEQ multiplex PCR, the repertoire was profiled, and TCRdb retains in-frame clones only, with some absent. Clone size and V and J calls were adopted from that table, with D and trimming inferred from the DNA. The table includes some 170,000 clones, over 80% detected once. This CDR3 comprises 15 residues. Trimming removed 7 bases from V and 4 bases from J; junction bases left unmatched: 12. Germline CDR1 reads SGHAT; CDR2 reads FQNNGV. This sequence joins TRBV11-2 and TRBJ2-5; TRBD2 matches 7 bases. The sequence derives from a woman between 65 and 79 years old with acute or convalescent COVID-19. The sample taken for sequencing was peripheral blood. The CDR3 nucleotides are TGTGCCAGCACCCTTCCGGCGGGGACTATAGAGACCCAGTACTTC. It codes for CASTLPAGTIETQYF.